These 30 T cell receptor beta chains were sequenced from one sample in a study of T cells in women clearing cervical HPV infection. The assay was immunoSEQ multiplex PCR, and TCRdb's table has in-frame clones only and misses some. This repertoire includes approximately 31,000 clones. Material for sequencing was blood buffy coat. Every receptor here comes from a woman aged 18 to 75 with a cervical HPV16 infection that either progressed to CIN3+ or cleared (not recorded which).

Details on this clone: The CDR3 is cut off 3 residues early in the read; its end comes from the germline J gene. The chain is built from TRBV20-1 and TRBJ1-6, with D unclear. The CDR3 is 17 amino acids. Germline-derived CDR1 and CDR2 are DFQATT and SNEGSKA (reference sequence). The V and J ends lost 2 bases and 0 bases respectively, with 14 bases between them. The CDR3 spells CSARPGLKSSYNSPLHF. The sequenced CDR3 bases are TGCAGTGCTAGACCTGGACTGAAAAGCTCCTATAATTCACCC.

To note about this clone: The read falls 3 residues short of the CDR3 end, and the missing part is taken from the germline J gene. This chain connects TRBV5-5 to TRBJ2-7; perhaps TRBD2 as D (5 bases). Trimming shortened V by 1 base and J by 3 bases, and 11 bases separated the two germline ends. In germline, CDR1 is SGHKS, CDR2 YYEKEE (reference sequence). The CDR3 has 14 residues. CDR3 DNA, as far as it was read: TGTGCCAGCAGCTTGCCGGGGTGGAACTACGAG. Amino acids: CASSLPGWNYE. The complete CDR3 reads CASSLPGWNYEQYF.

Note on this clone: The read terminates 3 residues before the CDR3 end, so the remaining end is supplied by the germline J gene. The chain has TRBV11-2 and TRBJ2-4; D possibly corresponds to TRBD1 (5 bases). This CDR3 is built from 14 residues. CDR1 and CDR2 (germline): SGHAT, FQNNGV. Trimming cost V 3 bases and J 7 bases, with 13 bases left between them. The CDR3 reads CASSFQSGLNIQYF. Partial CDR3 DNA: TGTGCCAGCAGCTTTCAATCAGGGCTGAACATT.

Note on this clone: Read data end 3 residues before the CDR3 end; the end is taken from the germline J gene. The V and J genes are TRBV20-1 and TRBJ2-5; 8 bases are a match to TRBD2. The CDR3 sequence is 14 residues long. Germline CDR1 and CDR2: DFQATT and SNEGSKA (reference sequence). V gave up 3 bases and J gave up 5 bases; unmatched junction bases: 8. The DNA read from the CDR3 is TGCAGTGCTAGGGGGGCGGGAGGTGGTGAGACC. Residues: CSARGAGGGET. The CDR3 reads in full as CSARGAGGGETQYF.

Details on this clone: A junction end diverges from the germline sequence, so it may reflect a read error. The part of the CDR3 DNA that was read is TGTGCCAACAGTTACAGCAGGGGGCTTGACGAGACC. Translating gives CANSYSRGLDET. The whole CDR3 is CANSYSRGLDETQYF. The genes are TRBV6-2 or TRBV6-3 and TRBJ2-5, with 8 bases identical to TRBD1. Coverage ceases 3 residues before the CDR3 finishes, and the germline J gene fills in the end. CDR1 MNHEY and CDR2 SVGEGT come from the germline V gene. The length of the CDR3 is 15 residues.

Of note for this clone: With the read ending 3 residues before the CDR3 end, the germline J gene is used to fill in that end. This rearrangement joins TRBV7-2 to TRBJ2-7, with TRBD2 matching over 9 bases. The V gene's germline CDR1 is SGHTA and CDR2 FQGNSA. The trim removed 0 bases at V and 1 base at J, leaving 1 base unmatched. This CDR3 spans 15 amino acids. CDR3 DNA, as far as it was read: TGTGCCAGCAGCTTAGCGGGACTAGCATCCTACGAG. Translated, it gives CASSLAGLASYE. The complete CDR3 protein is CASSLAGLASYEQYF.

Concerning this clone itself: From the germline J gene comes the end of the CDR3, since the read stops 3 residues before it. The J gene is TRBJ2-7, the V gene TRBV2; 10 bases are shared with TRBD2. CDR1 is SNHLY, CDR2 FYNNEI, per germline. The CDR3 spans 15 residues. Unmatched junction bases numbered 10, after V lost 5 bases and J lost 6 bases. CDR3 residues: CASSQGLAGVGEQYF. The CDR3 DNA, read in part, is TGTGCCAGCAGTCAAGGGCTAGCGGGAGTAGGCGAG.

In regard to this clone: Read coverage stops 3 residues before the CDR3 terminus; the germline J gene supplies the remainder. V usage is TRBV23-1 and J usage is TRBJ1-1; no definite D call. TRBV23-1 falls under the ORF class, with uncertain function. This CDR3 region has 13 residues. The part of the CDR3 DNA that was read is TGCGCCAGCAGTCATTCCAACAGAAAAAAA. It codes for CASSHSNRKK. The full CDR3 protein is CASSHSNRKKAFF.

Remarks on this clone: The CDR3 end falls 3 residues outside the read, so it is completed with the germline J gene. The rearrangement links TRBV7-2 to TRBJ1-2; the D gene is possibly TRBD1 (5 bases). Germline V gene sequence: CDR1 SGHTA, CDR2 FQGNSA. The CDR3 totals 15 residues. Incomplete CDR3 DNA: TGTGCCAGCAGCTCGGTAAATACCGTAAACAGGGGC. Translating gives CASSSVNTVNRG. The complete CDR3 reads CASSSVNTVNRGYTF.

A note on this clone: The CDR3 end falls 3 residues outside the read, so it is completed with the germline J gene. The chain recombines TRBV9 with TRBJ1-3; possible D gene TRBD1, 6 bases. Trimming took off 4 bases at V and 0 bases at J, with 14 bases between the two ends. CDR3 length: 16 residues. The V gene's germline CDR1 is SGDLS and CDR2 YYNGEE. The CDR3 spells CASSPQGPTSGNTIYF. The part of the CDR3 DNA that was read is TGTGCCAGCAGCCCCCAGGGGCCGACCTCTGGAAACACC.

About this clone: Sequencing ends 3 residues short of the CDR3 end; the germline J gene provides the rest. The chain carries TRBV9 and TRBJ2-5, with a possible D match to TRBD1 (6 bases). The CDR3 has 15 residues. CDR1 is SGDLS and CDR2 is YYNGEE in the germline V gene. The V end lost 0 bases, the J end lost 0 bases, and 9 bases lay between the germline ends. CDR3 bases read: TGTGCCAGCAGCGTAGCGCAGGGGTACCAAGAGACC. Translated: CASSVAQGYQET. The whole CDR3 sequence reads CASSVAQGYQETQYF.

On this clone: The read gets to within 3 residues of the CDR3 end, and the germline J gene fills in the rest. V is TRBV6-2 or TRBV6-3 and J is TRBJ2-1, with TRBD2 matching over 10 bases. Germline V lookup: CDR1 MNHEY, CDR2 SVGEGT. The CDR3 is made up of 15 amino acids. V lost 6 bases and J lost 9; bases outside the gene matches: 11. The CDR3 DNA, read in part, is TGTGCCAGCAGCAGAGGGACGACTAGCGGGTTTGAG. Translating gives CASSRGTTSGFE. The entire CDR3 sequence reads CASSRGTTSGFEQFF.

Remarks on this clone: The sequence runs out 3 residues before the end of the CDR3; the remainder is reconstructed from the germline J gene. This chain uses TRBV4-2 with TRBJ2-7; 8 bases map to TRBD2. Trimming at V came to 1 base and at J to 1 base, leaving 3 bases not matched to a gene. This CDR3 has 15 residues. CDR1 LGHNA and CDR2 YNFKEQ come from the germline V gene. This CDR3 is CASSQAGGQSYEQYF. CDR3 DNA, as far as it was read: TGTGCCAGCAGCCAAGCGGGGGGGCAATCCTACGAG.

Concerning this clone itself: Read coverage stops 3 residues before the CDR3 terminus; the germline J gene supplies the remainder. The gene calls are TRBV28 and TRBJ2-7; D gene uncertain. Trimming removed 2 bases from V and 4 bases from J, with 6 bases in between. Germline assignment: CDR1 MDHEN and CDR2 SYDVKM. This CDR3 spans 12 amino acids. The CDR3 DNA, read in part, is TGTGCCAGCAGTTTACGCGGTTACGAG. This translates into CASSLRGYE. The CDR3, in full, reads CASSLRGYEQYF.

As regards this clone: Sequencing ends 3 residues short of the CDR3 end; the germline J gene provides the rest. This chain connects TRBV24-1 to TRBJ2-3, with D possibly being TRBD1 (6 bases). The germline V gene encodes CDR1 KGHDR and CDR2 SFDVKD. The CDR3 spans 15 residues. Deletions cut 1 base from V and 7 bases from J, with 14 bases between. CDR3 loop: CATSDFATGAHTQYF. CDR3 DNA, as far as it was read: TGTGCCACCAGTGATTTCGCGACAGGTGCTCATACG.

In the case of this clone: The sequenced fragment ends 3 residues before the CDR3 boundary, so the rest is inferred from the germline J gene. The chain employs TRBV12-5 and TRBJ2-7; D not certain. The V gene's germline CDR1 is LGHNT and CDR2 FRNRAP. The CDR3 extends over 19 amino acids. V lost 0 bases and J 3 bases, leaving 24 bases between the germline ends. The sequenced CDR3 bases are TGTGCTAGTGGTTTGGTACTTTTATATTCGACACAACCTCGCTACGAG. Translating gives CASGLVLLYSTQPRYE. The complete CDR3 protein is CASGLVLLYSTQPRYEQYF.

Comments on this clone: From the germline J gene comes the end of the CDR3, since the read stops 3 residues before it. The chain carries TRBV27 and TRBJ2-5; 11 nucleotides line up with TRBD2. The J segment lost 2 bases and the V segment lost 7 bases, leaving 6 bases of the junction unmatched. This CDR3 has 15 amino acids. Germline V gives CDR1 MNHEY, CDR2 SMNVEV (reference sequence). The CDR3 DNA, read in part, is TGTGCCAGCAACCTTAGCGGGAGGGGGCAAGAGACC. Protein: CASNLSGRGQET. The full CDR3 protein is CASNLSGRGQETQYF.

In the case of this clone: The missing CDR3 end, 3 residues past where the read stops, is filled in from the germline J gene. This chain uses TRBV23-1 with TRBJ2-1, with TRBD2 matching 13 bases. TRBV23-1 is assigned to the ORF class and has an uncertain function. Germline trimming cut 0 bases from V and 0 bases from J; bases unmatched to any gene: 11. The CDR3 consists of 21 residues. The CDR3 bases that were read are TGCGCCAGCAGTCAATCGACTACTAGCGGGAGGGCACAAGACTCCTACAATGAG. This sequence encodes CASSQSTTSGRAQDSYNE. The entire CDR3 is CASSQSTTSGRAQDSYNEQFF.

About this clone itself: The read terminates 3 residues ahead of where the CDR3 ends, so the germline J gene completes it. The V gene is TRBV19, the J gene TRBJ1-4; D is perhaps TRBD1 (5 bases). The V end was cut by 7 bases, the J end by 7 bases, with 10 bases between. Germline V CDR1 and CDR2: LNHDA, SQIVND (reference sequence). This CDR3 region has 12 residues. Partial CDR3 DNA: TGTGCCAGTAAGGGGAACACTGAAAAA. The encoded protein is CASKGNTEK. The entire CDR3 sequence reads CASKGNTEKLFF.

About this clone: The read halts 3 residues ahead of the CDR3 end, with the missing end drawn from the germline J gene. The gene calls are TRBV18 and TRBJ1-5, with TRBD1 as a possible D gene (6 bases). CDR1 and CDR2 (germline): KGHSH, LQKENI. Trimming left V 3 bases short and J 4 bases short, with 10 bases between. The CDR3 loop spans 14 amino acids. The covered CDR3 bases are TGTGCCAGCTCACCGGGAGGGGGAAATCAGCCC. It is translated as CASSPGGGNQP. The full CDR3 reads CASSPGGGNQPQHF. The whole variable domain, remainder taken from reference TRBV18 and TRBJ1-5, is NAGVMQNPRHLVRRRGQEARLRCSPMKGHSHVYWYRQLPEEGLKFMVYLQKENIIDESGMPKERFSAEFPKEGPSILRIQQVVRGDSAAYFCASSPGGGNQPQHFGDGTRLSIL.

In regard to this clone: The read gets to within 3 residues of the CDR3 end, and the germline J gene fills in the rest. This chain uses TRBV20-1 with TRBJ2-1; 7 nucleotides align to TRBD2. Looked up from germline, CDR1 is DFQATT and CDR2 is SNEGSKA (reference sequence). The CDR3 covers 13 residues. J gave up 5 bases and V 6 bases, and 7 bases lay outside the gene matches. The CDR3 DNA, read in part, is TGCAGTGCCTCCGGGACTATCCACAATGAG. It translates to CSASGTIHNE. The full CDR3 reads CSASGTIHNEQFF.

With regard to this clone: The read is 3 residues too short to cover the CDR3 end, so that end is filled in from the germline J gene. The chain is built from TRBV28 and TRBJ1-2, with 7 bases identical to TRBD1. Germline V gives CDR1 MDHEN, CDR2 SYDVKM. The CDR3 extends over 11 amino acids. The ends lost 8 bases at V and 7 bases at J; junction bases unmatched: 4. The sequenced part of the CDR3 DNA is TGTGCCAGCGCCAACAGGGGTGGC. It encodes CASANRGG. The whole CDR3 protein is CASANRGGYTF.

On this clone: The read terminates 3 residues ahead of where the CDR3 ends, so the germline J gene completes it. The chain couples TRBV12-5 to TRBJ1-5, with no clear D. The CDR3 is made up of 13 amino acids. V was shortened by 8 bases and J by 4 bases, with 12 bases between the two germline ends. Germline V gene data show CDR1 as LGHNT and CDR2 as FRNRAP. CDR3 bases read: TGTGCTAGTTCTACGTACTTAAATCAGCCC. Protein sequence: CASSTYLNQP. Given in full, the CDR3 is CASSTYLNQPQHF.

The CDR3 region is CASSSLQAEQYF. CDR3 DNA, as far as it was read: TGTGCCAGCTCGAGCTTACAGGCCGAG. The chain has TRBV7-2 and TRBJ2-7, with TRBD1 as a possible D gene (5 bases). Read sequence stops 3 residues before the CDR3 end, and the germline J gene provides the missing end. The germline V gene encodes CDR1 SGHTA and CDR2 FQGNSA. The CDR3 extends over 12 amino acids. The germline V and J ends were trimmed by 8 bases and 6 bases, with 14 bases remaining between them.

For this clone: The CDR3 end lies 3 residues beyond the end of the read and is filled in from the germline J gene. The V call is TRBV5-1, the J call TRBJ2-1, with 7 nucleotides matching TRBD2. Germline-derived CDR1 and CDR2 are SGHRS and YFSETQ. The CDR3 loop spans 16 amino acids. V shed 0 bases, J shed 4 bases, and the junction held 7 bases outside the gene matches. The sequenced CDR3 bases are TGCGCCAGCAGCTTGGGAGGCGGGGGACCTTACAATGAG. This sequence encodes CASSLGGGGPYNE. The whole CDR3 protein reads CASSLGGGGPYNEQFF. Based on the CDR3 plus reference TRBV5-1 and TRBJ2-1, the full variable domain is KAGVTQTPRYLIKTRGQQVTLSCSPISGHRSVSWYQQTPGQGLQFLFEYFSETQRNKGNFPGRFSGRQFSNSRSEMNVSTLELGDSALYLCASSLGGGGPYNEQFFGPGTRLTVL.

The CDR3 sequence: CASMGISGAKSEQFF. CDR3 DNA (partial): TGTGCCAGCATGGGGATTAGCGGGGCGAAAAGTGAG. The chain joins TRBV14 to TRBJ2-1; 8 nucleotides agree with TRBD2. Read sequence stops 3 residues before the CDR3 end, and the germline J gene provides the missing end. V shed 7 bases, J shed 9 bases, and the junction held 14 bases outside the gene matches. CDR1 is SGHDN, CDR2 FVKESK, per germline. CDR3 length equals 15 residues.

With regard to this clone: The read ends 3 residues early relative to the CDR3; the germline J gene fills the gap. The chain couples TRBV12-3 or TRBV12-4 to TRBJ1-3, with D unresolved. This CDR3 spans 13 amino acids. V gave up 4 bases and J gave up 1 base, with 5 bases separating them. CDR3 protein: CASSYSSGNTIYF. The sequenced CDR3 bases are TGTGCCAGCAGTTACAGTTCTGGAAACACC.

CDR3 region: CASGTGLFSPLHF. The CDR3 DNA, read in part, is TGTGCCAGCGGGACAGGGCTTTTTTCACCC. The V call is TRBV12-3 or TRBV12-4, the J call TRBJ1-6, with 9 bases matching TRBD1. The CDR3 extends 3 residues past the end of the read, so its final part is completed from the germline J gene. The CDR3 extends over 13 amino acids. The J segment lost 9 bases and the V segment lost 8 bases, leaving 5 bases of the junction unmatched.

In the case of this clone: The CDR3 end is not reached by the read, which stops 3 residues before it; the germline J gene fills it in. V gene TRBV12-3 or TRBV12-4 combines with J gene TRBJ1-3; perhaps TRBD1 as D (5 bases). The V and J ends lost 6 bases and 2 bases respectively, with 11 bases between them. The CDR3 sequence is 14 residues long. CDR3: CASRHDSAGNTIYF. CDR3 bases read: TGTGCCAGCAGGCATGACAGCGCTGGAAACACC.

On this clone itself: The CDR3 is cut off 3 residues early in the read; its end comes from the germline J gene. The rearrangement joins TRBV19 to TRBJ2-2; D might be TRBD1 (5 bases). The germline V gene encodes CDR1 LNHDA and CDR2 SQIVND (reference sequence). The CDR3 sequence is 14 residues long. The V end was cut by 8 bases, the J end by 2 bases, with 12 bases between. The CDR3 reads CASSSGPNTGELFF. The sequenced CDR3 bases are TGTGCCAGTTCGTCAGGGCCTAACACCGGGGAG.